Presented here are 2 T cell receptor beta chains from one specimen sequenced in a study of blood T cell repertoires in COVID-19. The protocol was immunoSEQ multiplex PCR, while the TCRdb copy is restricted to in-frame clones and leaves out a portion. The sample has 150,000 or so clones; around 79% are singletons. Sequences were obtained from peripheral blood. Every receptor here comes from an older woman with COVID-19, enrolled during active disease.

The V call is TRBV18, the J call TRBJ1-4; D is perhaps TRBD1 (5 bases). CDR3 size: 16 residues. Trimming removed 1 base at V and 0 bases at J, with 9 bases between. Per germline, CDR1 KGHSH and CDR2 LQKENI. The CDR3 DNA reads TGTGCCAGCTCACCACTCCCCAGGGCAACTAATGAAAAACTGTTTTTT. Protein sequence: CASSPLPRATNEKLFF.

This sequence joins TRBV27 and TRBJ1-2; TRBD1 is a possible D gene (6 bases). Germline CDR1 MNHEY, CDR2 SMNVEV (reference sequence). V lost 5 bases and J 7 bases, leaving 23 bases between the germline ends. The length of the CDR3 is 16 residues. The CDR3, as DNA: TGTGCCAGCAGTCCAAGAGAGACAGGTCAGGTTCTTGGCTACACCTTC. It is translated as CASSPRETGQVLGYTF.